The clone carrying this T cell receptor beta chain turned up a few times. The V gene's germline CDR1 is SGHTA and CDR2 FQGNSA. V lost 5 bases, J lost 0 bases, and 8 bases lay in between. This CDR3 comprises 13 residues. The entry originates in a study of T cells in pancreatic ductal adenocarcinoma. No neoadjuvant therapy was given to the selected pancreatic ductal adenocarcinoma patients before their surgery. Method: immunoSEQ multiplex PCR; TCRdb's copy keeps in-frame clones and lacks some. This repertoire shows about 2,600 clones, roughly 80% found once; its top ten account for approximately 15%. The chain combines TRBV7-2 with TRBJ2-7; D is ambiguous. Sample: pancreatic tumor tissue. The TCR was taken from a human donor with pancreatic ductal adenocarcinoma. The CDR3 here is CASSRWASYEQYF. The CDR3 nucleotides are TGTGCCAGCAGCCGCTGGGCCTCCTACGAGCAGTACTTC.